This T cell receptor (beta chain) emerged from a study of cytomegalovirus exposure and HLA in healthy donors. Produced via immunoSEQ multiplex PCR; TCRdb's table is partial and in-frame only. The sample comprises more than 250,000 clones, about 90% of which are singletons, and 3.1% rests with the top ten. A note on this clone: Other DNA sequences in this specimen translate into the identical CDR3.

With V trimmed by 4 bases and J by 4 bases, 8 bases remained unmatched. Germline V gene sequence: CDR1 MNHEY, CDR2 SMNVEV (reference sequence). The CDR3 has 15 residues. The rearrangement uses TRBV27 and TRBJ2-7; 9 nucleotides line up with TRBD2. Sample: PBMCs. The clonotype comes from a woman in her 30s in good health and CMV-seronegative. The CDR3 DNA reads as TGTGCCAGCAGTTGGGGAACTAGCGGGTTTTACGAGCAGTACTTC. It yields the protein CASSWGTSGFYEQYF.